This TCR beta chain came from a study of cytomegalovirus exposure and HLA in healthy donors. Study as a whole: The 666 first-cohort repertoires shared a platform with the roughly 130 validation repertoires, as reported in a later analysis.

Only one count was recorded for this clone. What it recognizes is unknown. V shed 2 bases, J shed 4 bases, and the junction held 8 bases outside the gene matches. The CDR3 loop spans 16 amino acids. In germline, CDR1 is SNHLY, CDR2 FYNNEI. Points from the study as a whole: The study designated fewer than 200 TCR beta chains cytomegalovirus-associated. In vitro confirmation showed three CMV-associated chains to be CMV antigen specific. The majority of TCR sequences were rare, yet some public TCRs appeared in many donors.

Sequencing used immunoSEQ multiplex PCR; TCRdb keeps in-frame clones, though not all of them. Of hundreds of thousands of clones detected, 85% to 90% appear once; the ten largest clones hold approximately 0.88%. This chain joins TRBV2 and TRBJ2-1; 7 positions match TRBD2. Sequencing was performed on PBMCs. The receptor was isolated from a woman between 18 and 29 years old in good health and CMV-seronegative. CDR3 sequence reads: CASSERPGTIYNEQFF. CDR3 coding DNA: TGTGCCAGCAGTGAAAGACCCGGGACTATTTACAATGAGCAGTTCTTC. Variable domain in full (rest from reference TRBV2 and TRBJ2-1): EPEVTQTPSHQVTQMGQEVILRCVPISNHLYFYWYRQILGQKVEFLVSFYNNEISEKSEIFDDQFSVERPDGSNFTLKIRSTKLEDSAMYFCASSERPGTIYNEQFFGPGTRLTVL.